The T cell receptor (beta chain) under discussion was sequenced for a study of blood T cell repertoires in COVID-19. In the study overall: Collection of acute and convalescent COVID-19 samples took place in the United States, Italy and Spain. The cDNA or gDNA used as material had been derived from T cells, B-cell-depleted T cells, or PBMCs.

Original processing notes: For nucleated cells, counts were estimated from reference gene primer amplification. Assay: immunoSEQ multiplex PCR; the TCRdb copy retains only in-frame clones and omits some. The V and J calls and clone size come from that table; D and trimming were worked out from the DNA. The sample holds some 86,000 clones, 85% to 95% seen once. CDR3 length equals 14 residues. V lost 6 bases, J lost 9 bases, and 9 bases stayed unmatched. Germline loops: CDR1 SEHNR, CDR2 FQNEAQ (reference sequence). The TCR sequence derives from a human donor with active COVID-19. The donor label of this sample is uncertain. Sequencing used peripheral blood. The chain couples TRBV7-9 to TRBJ2-2; 8 bases are shared with TRBD1. The chain's CDR3 is CASRRQGFRRELFF. CDR3 nucleotide sequence: TGTGCCAGCAGAAGACAGGGGTTCAGAAGGGAGCTGTTTTTT.